Each of the 19 T cell receptor beta chains below was sequenced from the same sample in a study of T cells after posttransplantation cyclophosphamide. The naive gate required viable CD3+CD4+ or CD3+CD8+ cells with CCR7+CD45RA+CD45RO-CD95-CD27+CD28+ phenotype. Assay: immunoSEQ multiplex PCR; the TCRdb copy retains only in-frame clones and omits some. The sample holds some 30,000 clones, 91% seen once. Input material: naive CD4+ T cells sorted from blood. The receptors come from a man in his thirties or forties in good health and a related stem cell transplant donor.

CDR3 amino acids: CASSDPIGTYEAFF. For the CDR3, the DNA is TGTGCCAGCAGTGACCCTATAGGGACTTATGAAGCTTTCTTT. The rearrangement links TRBV6-1 to TRBJ1-1; a possible D gene is TRBD1 (5 bases). Per the germline V gene, CDR1 is MNHNS and CDR2 is SASEGT. V was clipped by 3 bases and J by 7 bases, with 15 bases between them. CDR3 length equals 14 residues.

The chain joins TRBV6-1 to TRBJ2-4, with 9 bases fitting TRBD1. CDR1 is MNHNS and CDR2 is SASEGT in the germline V gene. This CDR3 has 16 residues. The trim removed 3 bases at V and 6 bases at J, leaving 9 bases unmatched. In DNA form, the CDR3 reads TGTGCCAGCAGTGATGGGACAGGGTTGGGCGGAAACATTCAGTACTTC. Translated: CASSDGTGLGGNIQYF.

This chain connects TRBV5-1 to TRBJ2-4; possible D gene TRBD1, 5 bases. The CDR3 length is 13 residues. Deletions cut 1 base from V and 4 bases from J, with 6 bases between. The germline V gene has CDR1 SGHRS and CDR2 YFSETQ. The CDR3 spells CASSLNRKNIQYF. The CDR3 region has the DNA TGCGCCAGCAGCTTGAACAGGAAAAACATTCAGTACTTC.

This rearrangement joins TRBV6-1 to TRBJ2-2; no firm D call. The CDR3 spans 13 residues. From germline, CDR1 is MNHNS and CDR2 SASEGT. V gave up 6 bases and J gave up 0 bases, with 5 bases separating them. This CDR3 reads CASRNTNTGELFF. The CDR3 coding sequence is TGTGCCAGCAGAAACACGAACACCGGGGAGCTGTTTTTT.

V and J are TRBV6-1 and TRBJ1-5; D is possibly TRBD1 (6 bases). The CDR3 consists of 15 residues. The V end lost 0 bases, the J end lost 0 bases, and 6 bases lay between the germline ends. Germline V gives CDR1 MNHNS, CDR2 SASEGT. CDR3 bases: TGTGCCAGCAGTGAAGCGGGGGCTAGCAATCAGCCCCAGCATTTT. Translation gives CASSEAGASNQPQHF.

The rearrangement uses TRBV6-1 and TRBJ1-2; D uncertain. Per germline, CDR1 MNHNS and CDR2 SASEGT. V lost 6 bases and J lost 6, with 17 bases in between. This CDR3 contains 14 residues. In DNA form, the CDR3 reads TGTGCCAGCAGCCGTTCGGGAAGTACCCATGGCTACACCTTC. This sequence encodes CASSRSGSTHGYTF.

The V and J genes are TRBV9 and TRBJ1-1; perhaps TRBD1 as D (6 bases). The CDR3 has 14 amino acids. The V gene lost 2 bases and the J gene lost 5 bases, with 13 bases spanning the gap. Germline loops: CDR1 SGDLS, CDR2 YYNGEE. CDR3 DNA sequence: TGTGCCAGCAGCGTCAAACAGGGTGGGACTGAAGCTTTCTTT. Amino acids: CASSVKQGGTEAFF.

The chain combines TRBV19 with TRBJ2-1, with TRBD1 identical over 8 bases. The CDR3 totals 15 residues. The germline V gene has CDR1 LNHDA and CDR2 SQIVND (reference sequence). J gave up 4 bases and V 6 bases, and 8 bases lay outside the gene matches. The CDR3 sequence: CASRVPGGGYNEQFF. The CDR3 region has the DNA TGTGCCAGTAGGGTACCAGGGGGCGGTTACAATGAGCAGTTCTTC.

This clone was seen only once. The chain employs TRBV5-6 and TRBJ1-1, with D hard to call. Trimming shortened V by 1 base and J by 5 bases, and 9 bases separated the two germline ends. CDR3 length equals 13 residues. Germline CDR1 is SGHDT and CDR2 is YYEEEE. CDR3 region: CASSLRPRTEAFF. In nucleotides, the CDR3 is TGTGCCAGCAGCTTGCGCCCGAGGACTGAAGCTTTCTTT.

This chain uses TRBV6-5 with TRBJ1-1; D unresolved. The germline V and J ends were trimmed by 6 bases and 3 bases, with 11 bases remaining between them. Germline CDR1 is MNHEY and CDR2 is SVGAGI. This CDR3 region has 13 residues. CDR3 residues: CASSRAADTEAFF. CDR3 bases: TGTGCCAGCAGCCGAGCCGCCGACACTGAAGCTTTCTTT.

As to this clone: One end of the junction is discordant with germline, which a read error may explain. V usage is TRBV28 and J usage is TRBJ1-6, with 8 bases fitting TRBD1. CDR3 length: 15 amino acids. Per germline, CDR1 MDHEN and CDR2 SYDVKM. The CDR3 sequence: CASSRTGRYNSPPHF. DNA of the CDR3: TGTGCCAGCAGTCGGACAGGGCGGTATAATTCACCCCCCCACTTT.

The chain is built from TRBV15 and TRBJ1-6; D may be TRBD1 (6 bases). Germline CDR1 is LNHNV and CDR2 is YYDKDF (reference sequence). The V and J ends lost 3 bases and 10 bases respectively, with 19 bases between them. This CDR3 has 16 amino acids. Here the CDR3 reads CATSRPHPTGMSPLHF. DNA for the CDR3: TGTGCCACCAGCAGGCCCCACCCTACAGGGATGTCACCCCTCCACTTT. Based on the CDR3 plus reference TRBV15 and TRBJ1-6, the full variable domain is DAMVIQNPRYQVTQFGKPVTLSCSQTLNHNVMYWYQQKSSQAPKLLFHYYDKDFNNEADTPDNFQSRRPNTSFCFLDIRSPGLGDTAMYLCATSRPHPTGMSPLHFGNGTRLTVT.

The rearrangement links TRBV11-2 to TRBJ1-1; 7 positions agree with TRBD1. Germline CDR1 SGHAT, CDR2 FQNNGV. With V trimmed by 3 bases and J by 0 bases, 7 bases remained unmatched. The CDR3 runs to 16 residues. The CDR3 DNA follows: TGTGCCAGCAGCTTGTCTAGGACAGGTGTGAACACTGAAGCTTTCTTT. Translated, it gives CASSLSRTGVNTEAFF. The variable domain in full, with the rest retrieved from reference TRBV11-2 and TRBJ1-1, is EAGVAQSPRYKIIEKRQSVAFWCNPISGHATLYWYQQILGQGPKLLIQFQNNGVVDDSQLPKDRFSAERLKGVDSTLKIQPAKLEDSAVYLCASSLSRTGVNTEAFFGQGTRLTVV.

This clone was seen only a few times. The genes are TRBV6-1 and TRBJ1-3; perhaps TRBD1 as D (6 bases). The V gene's germline CDR1 is MNHNS and CDR2 SASEGT. The CDR3 is 16 amino acids. Between the trimmed V and J ends, which lost 4 bases and 2 bases, there was a span of 15 bases. In DNA, the CDR3 is TGTGCCAGCAGTGTACAGGGTACGGTCCCTGGAAACACCATATATTTT. The encoded protein is CASSVQGTVPGNTIYF.

The gene calls are TRBV7-3 and TRBJ1-1, with 8 bases aligning to TRBD1. V lost 3 bases, J lost 1 base, and 10 bases stayed unmatched. Germline V gene lookup returns CDR1 SGHTA and CDR2 FQGTGA. The length of the CDR3 is 17 residues. The CDR3 DNA sequence: TGTGCCAGCAGCTTGAGGACAGGGATATTGGAGAACACTGAAGCTTTCTTT. Translating gives CASSLRTGILENTEAFF. The full variable domain, its missing parts supplied by reference TRBV7-3 and TRBJ1-1, is GAGVSQTPSNKVTEKGKYVELRCDPISGHTALYWYRQSLGQGPEFLIYFQGTGAADDSGLPNDRFFAVRPEGSVSTLKIQRTERGDSAVYLCASSLRTGILENTEAFFGQGTRLTVV.

This chain links TRBV2 with TRBJ1-5; weak D call: TRBD1 (6 bases). This CDR3 is 16 amino acids long. V was pared by 6 bases and J by 0 bases, with 15 bases between. The germline V gene has CDR1 SNHLY and CDR2 FYNNEI. CDR3 nucleotide sequence: TGTGCCAGCAGAGAGATAGGGGGAGTTAGCAATCAGCCCCAGCATTTT. As protein: CASREIGGVSNQPQHF.

The chain recombines TRBV19 with TRBJ2-7, with D possibly matching TRBD2 (6 bases). Trimming pared 0 bases from V and 7 bases from J, leaving 10 bases between. The CDR3 has 13 residues. In germline, CDR1 is LNHDA, CDR2 SQIVND (reference sequence). CDR3 protein: CASSIEDYGEQYF. The DNA for the CDR3 is TGTGCCAGTAGTATAGAGGACTATGGGGAGCAGTACTTC.

This clone was recorded once. V and J are TRBV7-3 and TRBJ2-5; 10 nucleotides agree with TRBD2. V trimming: 5 bases; J trimming: 1 base; junction bases outside the gene matches: 4. The CDR3 totals 15 residues. The germline V gene encodes CDR1 SGHTA and CDR2 FQGTGA. The CDR3, as DNA: TGTGCCAGCAGCCATTTAGCGGGGGGCCAAGAGACCCAGTACTTC. Translation gives CASSHLAGGQETQYF.

CDR3 nucleotide sequence: TGTGCCAGCAGTGAGATTCCGGGGAATTCACCCCTCCACTTT. Encoded protein: CASSEIPGNSPLHF. The V gene is TRBV6-1, the J gene TRBJ1-6; no reliable D call. Trimming pared 3 bases from V and 7 bases from J, leaving 10 bases between. The CDR3 is 14 residues long. CDR1 and CDR2 (germline): MNHNS, SASEGT.